Listed here is a single TCR beta chain. Germline V gene sequence: CDR1 SGHTA, CDR2 FQGTGA. Trimming pared 5 bases from V and 2 bases from J, leaving 16 bases between. The CDR3 consists of 15 residues. This record belongs to a study of blood T cell repertoires in COVID-19. Whole-study context: Whether acute or convalescent, the COVID-19 samples came from the United States, Italy and Spain.

Cohorts were determined from participant-reported clinical history. Authors' processing steps: Reference gene primer amplification yielded estimated nucleated cell counts. The repertoire was sequenced with immunoSEQ multiplex PCR; TCRdb's copy has only in-frame clones and lacks some. For V, J and clone size, that table is used; D and trimming come from the DNA. The table has some 250,000 clones, about nine tenths seen once; the top ten hold under 3%. V and J are TRBV7-3 and TRBJ2-7; TRBD2 is a possible D gene (5 bases). Material for sequencing was PBMCs or T cells enriched from blood (not recorded which). The clonotype was recovered from a woman in her 40s with acute COVID-19. CDR3 in DNA: TGTGCCAGCAGCGAAGGACTGTTCTTTCCCTACGAGCAGTACTTC. It is translated as CASSEGLFFPYEQYF. The full variable domain, with the rest looked up from reference TRBV7-3 and TRBJ2-7, is GAGVSQTPSNKVTEKGKYVELRCDPISGHTALYWYRQSLGQGPEFLIYFQGTGAADDSGLPNDRFFAVRPEGSVSTLKIQRTERGDSAVYLCASSEGLFFPYEQYFGPGTRLTVT.